This T cell receptor (beta chain) was sequenced for a study of T cells in tumors after PD-1 blockade. Points from the study as a whole: Some novel exhausted tumor clones appeared in pre-treatment blood, suggesting peripheral recruitment.

The method was immunoSEQ multiplex PCR; TCRdb's version includes in-frame clones alone and lacks a portion of them. The data show approximately 30,000 clones, roughly 76% seen once. For this clone: What it binds is not known.

Tumor or blood genomic DNA was sequenced, with inputs of about 550 ng to 6,500 ng. CDR3 length equals 15 residues. Germline loops: CDR1 SGHNT, CDR2 YENEEA. The V end was cut by 1 base, the J end by 1 base, with 11 bases between. The chain has TRBV11-3 and TRBJ2-7, with D perhaps matching TRBD1 (5 bases). Sequences were derived from PBMCs, sampled after anti-PD-1 treatment. This sequence originates from a human donor with basal cell carcinoma. In DNA, the CDR3 is TGTGCCAGCAGCTTAGGGGGCAGGGCTTCCTACGAGCAGTACTTC. Its protein product is CASSLGGRASYEQYF.